These T cell receptor beta chains were read from a single sample in a study of long-term antiretroviral therapy in people with HIV. TCRdb keeps only in-frame clones here, not all; method: immunoSEQ multiplex PCR. The table has tens of thousands of clones, roughly 84% seen once; the top ten hold under 8%. Sequencing was performed on unsorted PBMCs, taken 0.4 years after starting antiretroviral therapy. These receptors originate from a man between 18 and 29 years old with HIV. Both conserved end residues are part of each CDR3. Each record gives: CDR3 length, V gene, clone size, J gene, D gene, CDR3 protein, CDR3 DNA. D genes are given only for firm matches. Only some rows state a clone size, as once, few, many or a class for expanded clones.

CDR3 length: 13
V gene: TRBV9
clone size: -
J gene: TRBJ2-3
D gene: -
CDR3 protein: CASSGGTAETQYF
CDR3 DNA: TGTGCCAGCAGCGGCGGGACAGCCGAAACGCAGTATTTT

CDR3 length: 15
V gene: TRBV5-8
clone size: -
J gene: TRBJ1-4
D gene: TRBD1
CDR3 protein: CASSLAGTGSEKLFF
CDR3 DNA: TGTGCCAGCAGCTTGGCCGGGACAGGGTCTGAAAAACTGTTTTTT

CDR3 length: 17
V gene: TRBV5-4
clone size: -
J gene: TRBJ2-5
D gene: TRBD2
CDR3 protein: CASSSGPREGVGETQYF
CDR3 DNA: TGTGCCAGCAGCTCCGGTCCGCGGGAGGGCGTAGGGGAGACCCAGTACTTC

CDR3 length: 14
V gene: TRBV18
clone size: -
J gene: TRBJ1-6
D gene: -
CDR3 protein: CASSERRDVSPLHF
CDR3 DNA: TGTGCCAGCTCGGAGCGGAGGGATGTCTCACCCCTCCACTTT

CDR3 length: 17
V gene: TRBV15
clone size: once
J gene: TRBJ2-7
D gene: TRBD2
CDR3 protein: CATSRGGEGPYSYEQYF
CDR3 DNA: TGTGCCACCAGCAGAGGGGGGGAGGGGCCCTACTCCTACGAGCAGTACTTC

CDR3 length: 11
V gene: TRBV7-9
clone size: -
J gene: TRBJ2-7
D gene: -
CDR3 protein: CASRSGDEQYF
CDR3 DNA: TGTGCCAGCAGATCGGGGGACGAGCAGTACTTC

CDR3 length: 15
V gene: TRBV27
clone size: -
J gene: TRBJ2-7
D gene: -
CDR3 protein: CASSLRGTASYEQYF
CDR3 DNA: TGTGCCAGCAGTTTACGTGGGACGGCCTCCTACGAGCAGTACTTC

CDR3 length: 14
V gene: TRBV13
clone size: -
J gene: TRBJ2-3
D gene: TRBD2
CDR3 protein: CASSFGGGEDTQYF
CDR3 DNA: TGTGCCAGCAGCTTCGGCGGGGGGGAAGATACGCAGTATTTT

CDR3 length: 14
V gene: TRBV7-3
clone size: once
J gene: TRBJ2-7
D gene: TRBD1
CDR3 protein: CASSQGQGAYEQYF
CDR3 DNA: TGTGCCAGCAGCCAGGGACAGGGTGCCTACGAGCAGTACTTC

CDR3 length: 15
V gene: TRBV29-1
clone size: -
J gene: TRBJ1-1
D gene: -
CDR3 protein: CSVVGGSGMNTEAFF
CDR3 DNA: TGCAGCGTTGTCGGGGGCTCAGGTATGAACACTGAAGCTTTCTTT

CDR3 length: 13
V gene: TRBV27
clone size: -
J gene: TRBJ2-5
D gene: -
CDR3 protein: CASRGVFQETQYF
CDR3 DNA: TGTGCTTCCAGGGGGGTATTCCAAGAGACCCAGTACTTC

CDR3 length: 14
V gene: TRBV5-1
clone size: -
J gene: TRBJ1-1
D gene: -
CDR3 protein: CASSLSQGTTEAFF
CDR3 DNA: TGCGCCAGCAGCTTGTCCCAGGGGACCACTGAAGCTTTCTTT

CDR3 length: 14
V gene: TRBV10-3
clone size: -
J gene: TRBJ2-5
D gene: TRBD2
CDR3 protein: CAISDPAGVETQYF
CDR3 DNA: TGTGCCATCAGTGACCCCGCGGGGGTGGAGACCCAGTACTTC

CDR3 length: 14
V gene: TRBV25-1
clone size: -
J gene: TRBJ2-1
D gene: -
CDR3 protein: CATSRARGFDEQFF
CDR3 DNA: TGTGCCACCAGCCGAGCCCGGGGCTTCGATGAGCAGTTCTTC

CDR3 length: 14
V gene: TRBV14
clone size: few
J gene: TRBJ1-2
D gene: -
CDR3 protein: CASSQDGGIYGYTF
CDR3 DNA: TGTGCCAGCAGCCAAGATGGCGGTATCTATGGCTACACCTTC

CDR3 length: 17
V gene: TRBV5-1
clone size: -
J gene: TRBJ1-2
D gene: -
CDR3 protein: CASSLEWGPIRHRGYTF
CDR3 DNA: TGCGCCAGCAGCTTGGAATGGGGCCCCATTAGGCATAGAGGCTACACCTTC

CDR3 length: 15
V gene: TRBV15
clone size: -
J gene: TRBJ2-7
D gene: -
CDR3 protein: CATSRVDKAGYEQYF
CDR3 DNA: TGTGCCACCAGCAGAGTCGACAAGGCGGGCTACGAGCAGTACTTC

CDR3 length: 16
V gene: TRBV19
clone size: -
J gene: TRBJ2-6
D gene: -
CDR3 protein: CASSTTAYSGANVLTF
CDR3 DNA: TGTGCCAGTAGTACTACAGCATACTCTGGGGCCAACGTCCTGACTTTC

CDR3 length: 15
V gene: TRBV11-2
clone size: -
J gene: TRBJ2-7
D gene: TRBD2
CDR3 protein: CASSLGWGGIYEQYF
CDR3 DNA: TGTGCCAGCAGCTTAGGATGGGGGGGGATCTACGAGCAGTACTTC

CDR3 length: 20
V gene: TRBV10-3
clone size: -
J gene: TRBJ2-6
D gene: TRBD1
CDR3 protein: CAISETGVSPYLSGANVLTF
CDR3 DNA: TGTGCCATCAGTGAAACAGGGGTATCACCCTACCTCTCTGGGGCCAACGTCCTGACTTTC

CDR3 length: 11
V gene: TRBV6-1
clone size: -
J gene: TRBJ1-2
D gene: -
CDR3 protein: CASREGAGYTF
CDR3 DNA: TGTGCCAGCAGAGAGGGTGCTGGCTACACCTTC

CDR3 length: 13
V gene: TRBV27
clone size: -
J gene: TRBJ2-7
D gene: TRBD2
CDR3 protein: CASSPSGSYEQYF
CDR3 DNA: TGTGCCAGCAGCCCTAGCGGGAGCTACGAGCAGTACTTC

CDR3 length: 16
V gene: TRBV10-3
clone size: -
J gene: TRBJ1-2
D gene: TRBD1
CDR3 protein: CAITSDRDRGFHGYTF
CDR3 DNA: TGTGCCATCACTTCGGACCGGGACAGGGGATTCCATGGCTACACCTTC

CDR3 length: 14
V gene: TRBV10-3
clone size: few
J gene: TRBJ2-1
D gene: -
CDR3 protein: CAIKRAEGHNEQFF
CDR3 DNA: TGTGCCATCAAGCGAGCGGAGGGTCACAATGAGCAGTTCTTC

CDR3 length: 15
V gene: TRBV9
clone size: -
J gene: TRBJ2-3
D gene: -
CDR3 protein: CASSVGGDFTDTQYF
CDR3 DNA: TGTGCCAGCAGCGTCGGGGGAGATTTCACAGATACGCAGTATTTT

CDR3 length: 18
V gene: TRBV7-6
clone size: -
J gene: TRBJ2-7
D gene: TRBD1
CDR3 protein: CASSSGWNPGQLGYEQYF
CDR3 DNA: TGTGCCAGCAGCTCTGGTTGGAATCCGGGACAGCTGGGGTACGAGCAGTACTTC

CDR3 length: 16
V gene: TRBV4-1
clone size: few
J gene: TRBJ2-7
D gene: TRBD2
CDR3 protein: CASSQDSSGGAREQYF
CDR3 DNA: TGCGCCAGCAGCCAAGATAGTAGCGGGGGGGCTCGGGAGCAGTACTTC

CDR3 length: 15
V gene: TRBV4-1
clone size: -
J gene: TRBJ1-4
D gene: -
CDR3 protein: CASSQGTATNEKLFF
CDR3 DNA: TGCGCCAGCAGCCAAGGGACCGCAACTAATGAAAAACTGTTTTTT

CDR3 length: 14
V gene: TRBV19
clone size: -
J gene: TRBJ2-3
D gene: TRBD2
CDR3 protein: CASMPGGSTDMQYF
CDR3 DNA: TGTGCCAGTATGCCGGGCGGGAGCACAGATATGCAGTATTTT

CDR3 length: 16
V gene: TRBV10-3
clone size: -
J gene: TRBJ2-5
D gene: TRBD2
CDR3 protein: CAISEKGLAVQDTQYF
CDR3 DNA: TGTGCCATCAGTGAAAAGGGACTAGCGGTACAAGATACCCAGTACTTC

CDR3 length: 14
V gene: TRBV11-2
clone size: -
J gene: TRBJ2-3
D gene: -
CDR3 protein: CASSFLMGRNTQYF
CDR3 DNA: TGTGCCAGCAGCTTCCTGATGGGGAGGAATACGCAGTATTTT

CDR3 length: 17
V gene: TRBV5-6
clone size: -
J gene: TRBJ2-3
D gene: TRBD2
CDR3 protein: CASSQMTSGGVADTQYF
CDR3 DNA: TGTGCCAGCAGCCAAATGACTAGCGGGGGGGTAGCAGATACGCAGTATTTT